The 16 T cell receptor beta chains below were found in one sample sequenced in a study of cytotoxic CD8 clonotypes in ibrutinib-treated CLL. Here immunoSEQ multiplex PCR was the method, and the copy in TCRdb shows in-frame clones only, minus some. The sample contains 200,000 to 250,000 clones, nearly 80% of which appear only once. Sequencing used PBMCs, obtained after 12 months of ibrutinib treatment. The origin of the receptors is a human donor with chronic lymphocytic leukemia.

This clone was seen just once. This chain joins TRBV9 and TRBJ1-5; 7 bases are shared with TRBD1. CDR1 SGDLS and CDR2 YYNGEE come from the germline V gene. The CDR3 runs to 14 residues. The junction had 4 bases not matched to a gene; V was cut back by 3 bases and J by 4 bases. The CDR3 sequence: CASSAGTANQPQHF. The DNA for the CDR3 is TGTGCCAGCAGCGCGGGGACAGCAAATCAGCCCCAGCATTTT.

V and J are TRBV19 and TRBJ2-7; TRBD2 is a possible D gene (6 bases). Trimming stripped 7 bases from V and 7 bases from J, with 20 bases between. Germline V lookup: CDR1 LNHDA, CDR2 SQIVND (reference sequence). There are 14 residues in the CDR3. The CDR3 nucleotides read TGTGCCAGTAAGTCGTGGCAGGGAGGAGGTGAGCAGTACTTC. This translates into CASKSWQGGGEQYF.

V usage is TRBV7-8 and J usage is TRBJ2-1; 10 bases agree with TRBD1. Looked up from germline, CDR1 is SGHVS and CDR2 is FQNEAQ. The V and J ends lost 8 bases and 4 bases, in that order; junction bases with no gene match: 8. The CDR3 has 15 residues. The CDR3 sequence: CASGKRTGGYNEQFF. The CDR3 DNA is TGTGCCAGCGGGAAAAGGACAGGGGGATACAATGAGCAGTTCTTC.

J is TRBJ1-4 and V is TRBV6-1; unclear D gene. The CDR3 is 15 amino acids. V was trimmed by 7 bases and J by 0 bases, leaving 12 bases between them. CDR1 and CDR2 (germline): MNHNS, SASEGT. This CDR3 is CASTNEVATNEKLFF. The CDR3 bases are TGTGCCAGCACCAACGAGGTTGCAACTAATGAAAAACTGTTTTTT.

The gene calls are TRBV6-5 and TRBJ2-2, with no clear D. Germline lookup yields CDR1 MNHEY and CDR2 SVGAGI. The CDR3 runs 13 residues. V dropped 7 bases and J dropped 1 base, with 7 bases sitting between them. The CDR3 loop is CASNRVNTGELFF. Written as DNA, the CDR3 is TGTGCCAGCAATCGGGTGAACACCGGGGAGCTGTTTTTT.

DNA of the CDR3: TGTGCCAGCATCAATCTGAGGGGCACCGGGGAGCTGTTTTTT. Amino acids: CASINLRGTGELFF. The V gene is TRBV27, the J gene TRBJ2-2; TRBD1 or TRBD2 may be the D gene (5 bases each). The V and J ends lost 7 bases and 4 bases respectively, with 13 bases between them. Looked up from germline, CDR1 is MNHEY and CDR2 is SMNVEV (reference sequence). The CDR3 length is 14 residues.

This rearrangement joins TRBV13 to TRBJ2-7; 7 bases align to TRBD2. The germline V gene has CDR1 PRHDT and CDR2 FYEKMQ (reference sequence). The CDR3 consists of 15 residues. The trim removed 1 base at V and 3 bases at J, leaving 6 bases unmatched. CDR3 in amino acids: CASSLERDPDYEQYF. For the CDR3, the DNA is TGTGCCAGCAGCTTAGAGCGGGACCCGGACTACGAGCAGTACTTC. Filled out from reference TRBV13 and TRBJ2-7, the complete variable domain reads AAGVIQSPRHLIKEKRETATLKCYPIPRHDTVYWYQQGPGQDPQFLISFYEKMQSDKGSIPDRFSAQQFSDYHSELNMSSLELGDSALYFCASSLERDPDYEQYFGPGTRLTVT.

This clone was seen a few times. J is TRBJ2-7 and V is TRBV6-5; a possible D gene is TRBD2 (5 bases). Deletions cut 4 bases from V and 1 base from J, with 17 bases between. This CDR3 has 16 residues. CDR1 and CDR2 from the germline V gene are MNHEY and SVGAGI. The CDR3 nucleotides read TGTGCCAGCAGTTCCGACTATTCCCTCGAGTCCTACGAGCAGTACTTC. This sequence encodes CASSSDYSLESYEQYF.

This clone was observed a handful of times. The chain uses TRBV4-1 and TRBJ2-1, with D tentatively TRBD1 (5 bases). V was shortened by 0 bases and J by 7 bases, with 10 bases between the two germline ends. The CDR3 length is 14 residues. The V gene's germline CDR1 is MGHRA and CDR2 YSYEKL. The CDR3: CASSQDNRPNEQFF. The CDR3 DNA reads as TGCGCCAGCAGCCAAGATAACAGGCCAAATGAGCAGTTCTTC.

This chain joins TRBV6-1 and TRBJ1-3, with D unclear. Trimming took 6 bases from V and 0 from J, leaving 12 bases between them. CDR3 length: 15 residues. Germline V gives CDR1 MNHNS, CDR2 SASEGT. CDR3 sequence reads: CASRSLQSSGNTIYF. The DNA of the CDR3 is TGTGCCAGCAGGTCGCTACAGAGCTCTGGAAACACCATATATTTT.

The chain uses TRBV4-2 and TRBJ1-2; 9 bases line up with TRBD1. Germline trimming cut 1 base from V and 1 base from J; bases unmatched to any gene: 4. Germline V gene sequence: CDR1 LGHNA, CDR2 YNFKEQ. The CDR3 spans 16 residues. CDR3 sequence (DNA): TGTGCCAGCAGCCAAGCCCGGGGACAGGGTAACTATGGCTACACCTTC. This codes for CASSQARGQGNYGYTF.

The V gene is TRBV5-1, the J gene TRBJ2-7, with D unclear. The CDR3 has 14 residues. V lost 0 bases, J lost 2 bases, and 9 bases lay in between. CDR1 and CDR2 from the germline V gene are SGHRS and YFSETQ. CDR3 loop: CASSLAQRPYEQYF. CDR3 nucleotide sequence: TGCGCCAGCAGCTTGGCCCAACGTCCCTACGAGCAGTACTTC.

This rearrangement joins TRBV11-3 to TRBJ2-2; D unresolved. The CDR3 runs to 13 residues. The germline gives CDR1 SGHNT, CDR2 YENEEA. Trimming pared 5 bases from V and 6 bases from J, leaving 10 bases between. The DNA of the CDR3 is TGTGCCAGCAGCCGACATAGCCCCGGGGAGCTGTTTTTT. This sequence encodes CASSRHSPGELFF. The whole variable domain, remainder taken from reference TRBV11-3 and TRBJ2-2, is EAGVVQSPRYKIIEKKQPVAFWCNPISGHNTLYWYLQNLGQGPELLIRYENEEAVDDSQLPKDRFSAERLKGVDSTLKIQPAELGDSAVYLCASSRHSPGELFFGEGSRLTVL.

The chain uses TRBV5-6 and TRBJ1-2; TRBD1 is a possible D gene (6 bases). The germline V gene has CDR1 SGHDT and CDR2 YYEEEE. Trimming took 0 bases from V and 5 from J, leaving 11 bases between them. The CDR3 has 14 amino acids. CDR3 coding DNA: TGTGCCAGCAGCTTGGCGTGGGGGCTGTATGGCTACACCTTC. Protein sequence: CASSLAWGLYGYTF. The whole variable domain, filled in from reference TRBV5-6 and TRBJ1-2, reads DAGVTQSPTHLIKTRGQQVTLRCSPKSGHDTVSWYQQALGQGPQFIFQYYEEEERQRGNFPDRFSGHQFPNYSSELNVNALLLGDSALYLCASSLAWGLYGYTFGSGTRLTVV.

The V call is TRBV5-1, the J call TRBJ2-1; 12 positions agree with TRBD1. This CDR3 has 15 residues. With 4 bases clipped from V and 6 bases from J, the junction kept 5 bases outside the gene matches. Germline lookup yields CDR1 SGHRS and CDR2 YFSETQ. The chain's CDR3 is CASSIPGQGANEQFF. The CDR3 DNA is TGCGCCAGCAGCATCCCGGGACAGGGGGCCAATGAGCAGTTCTTC. Full variable domain (rest looked up from reference TRBV5-1 and TRBJ2-1): KAGVTQTPRYLIKTRGQQVTLSCSPISGHRSVSWYQQTPGQGLQFLFEYFSETQRNKGNFPGRFSGRQFSNSRSEMNVSTLELGDSALYLCASSIPGQGANEQFFGPGTRLTVL.

This clone was seen only a few times. The chain has TRBV5-1 and TRBJ1-3; D gene uncertain. The CDR3 extends over 15 amino acids. Per germline, CDR1 SGHRS and CDR2 YFSETQ. Trimming pared 0 bases from V and 0 bases from J, leaving 7 bases between. CDR3 amino acids: CASSLAATSGNTIYF. CDR3 bases: TGCGCCAGCAGCTTGGCCGCGACCTCTGGAAACACCATATATTTT.